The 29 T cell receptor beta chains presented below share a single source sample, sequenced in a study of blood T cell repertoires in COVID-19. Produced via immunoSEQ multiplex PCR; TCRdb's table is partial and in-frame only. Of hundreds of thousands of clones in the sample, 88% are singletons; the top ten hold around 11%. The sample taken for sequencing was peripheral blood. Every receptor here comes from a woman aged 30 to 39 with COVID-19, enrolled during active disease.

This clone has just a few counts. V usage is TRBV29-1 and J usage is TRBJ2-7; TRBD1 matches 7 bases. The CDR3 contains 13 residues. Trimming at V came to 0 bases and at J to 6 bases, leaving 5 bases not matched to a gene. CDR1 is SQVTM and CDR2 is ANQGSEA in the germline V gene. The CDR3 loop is CSVEDIQGSEQYF. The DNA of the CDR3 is TGCAGCGTTGAAGATATACAGGGGTCCGAGCAGTACTTC.

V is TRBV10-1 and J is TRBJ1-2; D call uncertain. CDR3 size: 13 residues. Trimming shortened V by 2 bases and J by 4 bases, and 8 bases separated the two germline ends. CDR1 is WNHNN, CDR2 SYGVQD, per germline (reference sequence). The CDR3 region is CASSERSGYGYTF. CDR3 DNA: TGCGCCAGCAGTGAGCGATCGGGCTATGGCTACACCTTC.

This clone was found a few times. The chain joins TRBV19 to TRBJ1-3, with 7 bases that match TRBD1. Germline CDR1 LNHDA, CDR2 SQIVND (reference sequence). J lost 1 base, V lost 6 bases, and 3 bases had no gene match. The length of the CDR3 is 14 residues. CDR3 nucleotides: TGTGCCAGTAGACCCAGGGGGTCTGGAAACACCATATATTTT. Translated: CASRPRGSGNTIYF.

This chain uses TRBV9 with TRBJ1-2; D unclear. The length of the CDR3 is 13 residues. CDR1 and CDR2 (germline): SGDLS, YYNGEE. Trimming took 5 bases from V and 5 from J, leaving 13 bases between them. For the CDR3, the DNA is TGTGCCAGCAGAGGAGGCAGCATTTATGGCTACACCTTC. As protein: CASRGGSIYGYTF. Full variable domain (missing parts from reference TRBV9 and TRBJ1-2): DSGVTQTPKHLITATGQRVTLRCSPRSGDLSVYWYQQSLDQGLQFLIQYYNGEERAKGNILERFSAQQFPDLHSELNLSSLELGDSALYFCASRGGSIYGYTFGSGTRLTVV.

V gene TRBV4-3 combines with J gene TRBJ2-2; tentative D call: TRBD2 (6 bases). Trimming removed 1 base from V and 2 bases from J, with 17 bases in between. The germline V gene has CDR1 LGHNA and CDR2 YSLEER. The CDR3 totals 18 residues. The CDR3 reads CASSQGGDVALNTGELFF. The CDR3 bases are TGCGCCAGCAGCCAAGGGGGGGACGTGGCGCTCAACACCGGGGAGCTGTTTTTT.

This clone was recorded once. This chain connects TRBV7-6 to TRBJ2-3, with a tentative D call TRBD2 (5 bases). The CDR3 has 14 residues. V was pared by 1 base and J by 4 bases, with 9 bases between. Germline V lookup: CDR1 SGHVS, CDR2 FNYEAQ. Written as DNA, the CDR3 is TGTGCCAGCAGCTTAGGTCCGGGATCAGATACGCAGTATTTT. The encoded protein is CASSLGPGSDTQYF.

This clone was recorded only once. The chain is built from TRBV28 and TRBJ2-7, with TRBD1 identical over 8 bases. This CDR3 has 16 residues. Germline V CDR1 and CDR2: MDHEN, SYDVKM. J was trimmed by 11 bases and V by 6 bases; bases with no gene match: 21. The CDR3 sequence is CASRPITMGQAPGEYF. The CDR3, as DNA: TGTGCCAGCAGGCCTATTACGATGGGACAGGCCCCCGGGGAGTACTTC.

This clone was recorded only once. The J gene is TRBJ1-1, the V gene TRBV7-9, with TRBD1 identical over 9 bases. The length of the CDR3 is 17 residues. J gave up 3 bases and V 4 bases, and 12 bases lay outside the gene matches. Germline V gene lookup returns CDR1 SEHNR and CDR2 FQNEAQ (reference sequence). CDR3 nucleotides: TGTGCCAGCAGCTCACCTACAGGGGGCATCGGGTACACTGAAGCTTTCTTT. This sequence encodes CASSSPTGGIGYTEAFF.

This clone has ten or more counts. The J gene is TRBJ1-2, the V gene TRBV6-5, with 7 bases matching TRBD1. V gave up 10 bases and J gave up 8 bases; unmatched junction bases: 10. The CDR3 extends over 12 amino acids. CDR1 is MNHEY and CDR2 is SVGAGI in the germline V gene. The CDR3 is CATFIGGYGYTF. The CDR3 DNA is TGTGCCACCTTTATAGGGGGCTACGGCTACACCTTC.

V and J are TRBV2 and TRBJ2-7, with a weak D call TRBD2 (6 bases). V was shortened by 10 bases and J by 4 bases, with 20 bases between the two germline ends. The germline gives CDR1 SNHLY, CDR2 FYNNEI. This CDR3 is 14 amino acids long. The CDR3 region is CANTRRGVGYEQYF. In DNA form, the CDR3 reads TGTGCCAACACAAGGAGGGGCGTCGGGTACGAGCAGTACTTC.

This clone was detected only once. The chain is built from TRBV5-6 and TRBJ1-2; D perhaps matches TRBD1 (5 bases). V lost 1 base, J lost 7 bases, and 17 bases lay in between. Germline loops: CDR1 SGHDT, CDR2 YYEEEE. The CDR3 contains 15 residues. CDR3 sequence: CASSLRGREGSGYTF. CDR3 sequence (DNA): TGTGCCAGCAGCTTGAGGGGCAGGGAAGGTTCTGGCTACACCTTC.

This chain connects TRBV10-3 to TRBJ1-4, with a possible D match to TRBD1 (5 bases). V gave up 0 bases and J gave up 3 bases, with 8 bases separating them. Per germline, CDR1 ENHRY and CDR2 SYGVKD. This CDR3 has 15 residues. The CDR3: CAISESKGSNEKLFF. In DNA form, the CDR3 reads TGTGCCATCAGTGAGTCAAAGGGGTCTAATGAAAAACTGTTTTTT.

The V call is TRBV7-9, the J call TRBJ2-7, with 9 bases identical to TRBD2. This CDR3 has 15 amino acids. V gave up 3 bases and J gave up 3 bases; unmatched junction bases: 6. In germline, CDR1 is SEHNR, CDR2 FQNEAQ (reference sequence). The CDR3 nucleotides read TGTGCCAGCAGCTTTAATAGCGGGAGATTCTACGAGCAGTACTTC. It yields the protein CASSFNSGRFYEQYF.

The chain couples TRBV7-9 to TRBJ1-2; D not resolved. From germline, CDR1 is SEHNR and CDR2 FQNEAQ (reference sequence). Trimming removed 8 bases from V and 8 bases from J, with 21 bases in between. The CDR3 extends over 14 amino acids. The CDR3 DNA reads TGTGCCAGCGGAAGCGGACTAAGCGCGGTGGGCTACACCTTC. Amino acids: CASGSGLSAVGYTF.

The CDR3 is CASSPSAGGSPGANVLTF. The CDR3 nucleotides read TGTGCCAGCTCACCATCGGCAGGGGGCTCCCCTGGGGCCAACGTCCTGACTTTC. The chain recombines TRBV18 with TRBJ2-6; 8 bases are a match to TRBD1. Losses at the gene ends were 2 bases for V and 2 bases for J; bases not matched to a gene: 8. This CDR3 has 18 amino acids. From germline, CDR1 is KGHSH and CDR2 LQKENI.

CDR3 residues: CATSDSKGGDLGPQHF. CDR3 DNA sequence: TGTGCCACCAGTGATTCTAAGGGAGGGGACTTGGGGCCCCAGCATTTT. This chain links TRBV24-1 with TRBJ1-5, with D possibly matching TRBD1 (5 bases). The V end lost 2 bases, the J end lost 9 bases, and 19 bases lay between the germline ends. Germline CDR1 KGHDR, CDR2 SFDVKD. There are 16 residues in the CDR3.

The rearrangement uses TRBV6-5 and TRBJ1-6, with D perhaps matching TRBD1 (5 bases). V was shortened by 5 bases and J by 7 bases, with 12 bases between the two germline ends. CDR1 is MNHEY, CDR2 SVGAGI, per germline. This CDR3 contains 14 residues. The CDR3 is CASSKRQTNSPLHF. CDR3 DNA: TGTGCCAGCAGTAAACGACAGACGAATTCACCCCTCCACTTT.

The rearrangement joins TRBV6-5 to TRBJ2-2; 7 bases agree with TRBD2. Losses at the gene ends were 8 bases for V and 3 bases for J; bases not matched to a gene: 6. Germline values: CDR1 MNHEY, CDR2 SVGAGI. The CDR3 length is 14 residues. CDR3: CASGRGGDTGELFF. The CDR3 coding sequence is TGTGCCAGCGGGAGGGGCGGGGACACCGGGGAGCTGTTTTTT.

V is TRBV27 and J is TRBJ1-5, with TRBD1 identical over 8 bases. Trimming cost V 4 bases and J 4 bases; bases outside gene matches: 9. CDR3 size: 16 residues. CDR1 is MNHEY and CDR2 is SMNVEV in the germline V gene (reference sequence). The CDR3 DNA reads TGTGCCAGCAGTTGGGCAGGGGGCGCGGGTAATCAGCCCCAGCATTTT. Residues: CASSWAGGAGNQPQHF.

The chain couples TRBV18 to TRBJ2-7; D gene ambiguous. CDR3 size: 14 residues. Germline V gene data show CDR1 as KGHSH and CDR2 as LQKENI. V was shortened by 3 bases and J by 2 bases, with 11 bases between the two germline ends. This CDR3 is CASSPNTVPYEQYF. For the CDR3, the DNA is TGTGCCAGCTCACCGAATACGGTCCCCTACGAGCAGTACTTC.

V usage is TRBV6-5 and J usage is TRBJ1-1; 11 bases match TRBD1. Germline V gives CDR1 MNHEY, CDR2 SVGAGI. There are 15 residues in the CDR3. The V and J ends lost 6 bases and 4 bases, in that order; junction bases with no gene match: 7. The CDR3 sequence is CASSSVGTGGTEAFF. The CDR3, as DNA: TGTGCCAGCAGCTCCGTCGGGACAGGGGGCACTGAAGCTTTCTTT.

CDR3 nucleotide sequence: TGTGCCAGCAGCCGGGGGTGGAGCGTTCAATCCTACGAGCAGTACTTC. Translation gives CASSRGWSVQSYEQYF. The chain is built from TRBV5-6 and TRBJ2-7, with D possibly matching TRBD2 (6 bases). V lost 4 bases and J 1 base, leaving 18 bases between the germline ends. CDR1 is SGHDT, CDR2 YYEEEE, per germline. This CDR3 comprises 16 residues. The full variable domain, its missing parts supplied by reference TRBV5-6 and TRBJ2-7, is DAGVTQSPTHLIKTRGQQVTLRCSPKSGHDTVSWYQQALGQGPQFIFQYYEEEERQRGNFPDRFSGHQFPNYSSELNVNALLLGDSALYLCASSRGWSVQSYEQYFGPGTRLTVT.

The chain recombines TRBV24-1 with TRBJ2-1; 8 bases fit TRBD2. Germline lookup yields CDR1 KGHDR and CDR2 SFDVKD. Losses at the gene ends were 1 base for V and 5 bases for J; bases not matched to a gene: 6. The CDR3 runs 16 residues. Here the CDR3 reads CATSDFYSGRDNEQFF. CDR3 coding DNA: TGTGCCACCAGTGATTTCTACAGCGGGAGAGACAATGAGCAGTTCTTC.

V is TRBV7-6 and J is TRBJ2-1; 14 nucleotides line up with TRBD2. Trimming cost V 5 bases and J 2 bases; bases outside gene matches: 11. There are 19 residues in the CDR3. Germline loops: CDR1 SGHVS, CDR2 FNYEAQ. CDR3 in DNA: TGTGCCAGCAGCACTCTGACTAGCGGGAGGGCCTTAACCTACAATGAGCAGTTCTTC. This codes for CASSTLTSGRALTYNEQFF.

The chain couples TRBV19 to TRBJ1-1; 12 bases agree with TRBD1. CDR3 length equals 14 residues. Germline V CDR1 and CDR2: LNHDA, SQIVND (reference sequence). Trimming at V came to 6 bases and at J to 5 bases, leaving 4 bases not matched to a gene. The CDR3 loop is CASRGTGGLTEAFF. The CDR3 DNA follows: TGTGCCAGTAGAGGGACAGGGGGCCTTACTGAAGCTTTCTTT.

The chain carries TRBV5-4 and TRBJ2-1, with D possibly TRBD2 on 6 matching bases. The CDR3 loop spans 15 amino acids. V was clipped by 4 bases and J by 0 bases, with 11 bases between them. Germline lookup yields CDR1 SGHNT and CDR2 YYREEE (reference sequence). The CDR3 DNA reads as TGTGCCAGCAGCCAAGGGACTCCCTCCTACAATGAGCAGTTCTTC. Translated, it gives CASSQGTPSYNEQFF.

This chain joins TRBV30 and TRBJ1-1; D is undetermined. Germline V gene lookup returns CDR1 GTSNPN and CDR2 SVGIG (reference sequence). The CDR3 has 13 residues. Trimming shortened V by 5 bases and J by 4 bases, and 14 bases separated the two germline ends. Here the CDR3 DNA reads TGTGCCTGGGCCCGCGGGTTCGGCACTGAAGCTTTCTTT. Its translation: CAWARGFGTEAFF.

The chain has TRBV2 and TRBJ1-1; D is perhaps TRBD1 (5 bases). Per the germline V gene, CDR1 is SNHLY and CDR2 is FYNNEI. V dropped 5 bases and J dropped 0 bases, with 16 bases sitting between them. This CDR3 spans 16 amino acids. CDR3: CASSRQGLDMNTEAFF. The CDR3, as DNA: TGTGCCAGCAGTAGGCAGGGATTAGACATGAACACTGAAGCTTTCTTT.

For the CDR3, the DNA is TGTGCCAGCAGTGAACTTAGACCCGGGAGCACAGATACGCAGTATTTT. It is translated as CASSELRPGSTDTQYF. V usage is TRBV2 and J usage is TRBJ2-3; D call uncertain. The V end was cut by 2 bases, the J end by 0 bases, with 12 bases between. Per germline, CDR1 SNHLY and CDR2 FYNNEI. This CDR3 has 16 residues. The entire variable domain, with the rest obtained from reference TRBV2 and TRBJ2-3, is as follows: EPEVTQTPSHQVTQMGQEVILRCVPISNHLYFYWYRQILGQKVEFLVSFYNNEISEKSEIFDDQFSVERPDGSNFTLKIRSTKLEDSAMYFCASSELRPGSTDTQYFGPGTRLTVL.